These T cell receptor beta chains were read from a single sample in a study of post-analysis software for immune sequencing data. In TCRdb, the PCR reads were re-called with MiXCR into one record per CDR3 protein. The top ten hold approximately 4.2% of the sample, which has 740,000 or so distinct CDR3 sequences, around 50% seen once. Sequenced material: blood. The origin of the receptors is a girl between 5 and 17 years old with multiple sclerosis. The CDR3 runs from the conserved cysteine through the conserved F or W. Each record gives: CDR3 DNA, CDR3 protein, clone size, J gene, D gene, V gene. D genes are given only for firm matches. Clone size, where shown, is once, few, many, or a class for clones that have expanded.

cdr3_nt: TGTGCCAGCAGCCCCGGGCCCATGGGGTGGGGCACAGATACGCAGTATTTT
cdr3_aa: CASSPGPMGWGTDTQYF
clone_size: once
j_call: TRBJ2-3
d_call: .
v_call: TRBV3-1

cdr3_nt: TGTGCCAGCAGTTACCGGACGGATAGCTCCTACGAGCAGTACTTC
cdr3_aa: CASSYRTDSSYEQYF
clone_size: few
j_call: TRBJ2-7
d_call: .
v_call: TRBV6-5

cdr3_nt: TGTGCCAGCAGCCCCCCGATCCGCCTTGAGCAGTTCTTC
cdr3_aa: CASSPPIRLEQFF
clone_size: .
j_call: TRBJ2-1
d_call: .
v_call: TRBV5-6

cdr3_nt: TGCAGCGTGGGGGGGACAGCTGGTGGCTACACCTTC
cdr3_aa: CSVGGTAGGYTF
clone_size: .
j_call: TRBJ1-2
d_call: TRBD1
v_call: TRBV29-1

cdr3_nt: TGCAGTGCTACCCGTCGGGGGTCCAATAACTATGGCTACACCTTC
cdr3_aa: CSATRRGSNNYGYTF
clone_size: few
j_call: TRBJ1-2
d_call: .
v_call: TRBV20-1

cdr3_nt: TGCAGTGCCACGGGAGCGGAAACCTACAATGAGCAGTTCTTC
cdr3_aa: CSATGAETYNEQFF
clone_size: few
j_call: TRBJ2-1
d_call: .
v_call: TRBV20-1

cdr3_nt: TGCGCCAGCAGCGCTTCGGGACTGTCATTTGATACGCAGTATTTT
cdr3_aa: CASSASGLSFDTQYF
clone_size: few
j_call: TRBJ2-3
d_call: .
v_call: TRBV5-1

cdr3_nt: TGCAGTGCTAGAGTGCGGCCGGGGGGGCGTCTCGGTGAGCAGTTCTTC
cdr3_aa: CSARVRPGGRLGEQFF
clone_size: few
j_call: TRBJ2-1
d_call: TRBD2
v_call: TRBV20-1

cdr3_nt: TGCAGTGCTAGTGCCGGGCGTGGGGTCTACGAGCAGTACTTC
cdr3_aa: CSASAGRGVYEQYF
clone_size: .
j_call: TRBJ2-7
d_call: .
v_call: TRBV20-1

cdr3_nt: TGTGCCAGCAGCTTAGAGGGACAGGAGTTCTACAATGAGCAGTTCTTC
cdr3_aa: CASSLEGQEFYNEQFF
clone_size: .
j_call: TRBJ2-1
d_call: TRBD1
v_call: TRBV7-6

cdr3_nt: TGTGCCAGCAGTTTTCAACAGGGAATCGTGCCCCAGCATTTT
cdr3_aa: CASSFQQGIVPQHF
clone_size: .
j_call: TRBJ1-5
d_call: .
v_call: TRBV12-3/TRBV12-4

cdr3_nt: TGTGCCAGCAGCCAAGCACAGGGGCTAAGGGAGCAGTTCTTC
cdr3_aa: CASSQAQGLREQFF
clone_size: .
j_call: TRBJ2-1
d_call: TRBD1
v_call: TRBV3-1

cdr3_nt: TGTGCCAGCAGCTACGTAGCGGGGGGGCTAGAGACCCAGTACTTC
cdr3_aa: CASSYVAGGLETQYF
clone_size: .
j_call: TRBJ2-5
d_call: TRBD2
v_call: TRBV12-3/TRBV12-4

cdr3_nt: TGCAGTGCTAGCCGCACTAGCGGGTTTTTAAGCTCCTACAATGAGCAGTTCTTC
cdr3_aa: CSASRTSGFLSSYNEQFF
clone_size: .
j_call: TRBJ2-1
d_call: TRBD2
v_call: TRBV20-1

cdr3_nt: TGCAGTGCTAGTACGGGCATCCAAGAGACCCAGTACTTC
cdr3_aa: CSASTGIQETQYF
clone_size: .
j_call: TRBJ2-5
d_call: .
v_call: TRBV20-1

cdr3_nt: TGCGCCAGCAGAGTAGCGGGAGGCCAAGAGACCCAGTACTTC
cdr3_aa: CASRVAGGQETQYF
clone_size: few
j_call: TRBJ2-5
d_call: TRBD2
v_call: TRBV5-1